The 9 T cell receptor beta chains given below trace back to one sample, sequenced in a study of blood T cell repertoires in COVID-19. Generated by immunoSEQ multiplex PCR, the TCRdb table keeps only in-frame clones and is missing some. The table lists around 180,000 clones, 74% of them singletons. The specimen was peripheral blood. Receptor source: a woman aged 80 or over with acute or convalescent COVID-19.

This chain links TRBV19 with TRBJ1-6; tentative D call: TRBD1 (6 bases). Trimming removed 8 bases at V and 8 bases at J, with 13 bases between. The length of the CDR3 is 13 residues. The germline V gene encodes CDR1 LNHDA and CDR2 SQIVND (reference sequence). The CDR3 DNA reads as TGTGCCAGTTCTCAACAGGGAGATTCACCCCTCCACTTT. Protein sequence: CASSQQGDSPLHF.

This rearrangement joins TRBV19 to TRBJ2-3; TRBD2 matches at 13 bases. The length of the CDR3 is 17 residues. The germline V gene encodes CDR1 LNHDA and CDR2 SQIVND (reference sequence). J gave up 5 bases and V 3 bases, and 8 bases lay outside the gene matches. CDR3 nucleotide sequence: TGTGCCAGTAGTATCATTACTAGCGGGAGGGCCAGAGATACGCAGTATTTT. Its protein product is CASSIITSGRARDTQYF.

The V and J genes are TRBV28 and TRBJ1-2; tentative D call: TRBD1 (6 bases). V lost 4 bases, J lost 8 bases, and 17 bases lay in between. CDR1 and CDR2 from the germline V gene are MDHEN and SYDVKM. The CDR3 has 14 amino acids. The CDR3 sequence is CASSSGQRTVGYTF. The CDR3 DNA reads TGTGCCAGCAGTTCAGGCCAACGGACAGTCGGCTACACCTTC.

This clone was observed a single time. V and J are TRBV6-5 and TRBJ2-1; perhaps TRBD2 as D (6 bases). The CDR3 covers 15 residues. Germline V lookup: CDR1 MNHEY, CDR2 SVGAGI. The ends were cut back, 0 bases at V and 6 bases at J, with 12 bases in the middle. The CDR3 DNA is TGTGCCAGCAGTTACTCTAAGAGCGGGCTCAATGAGCAGTTCTTC. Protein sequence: CASSYSKSGLNEQFF.

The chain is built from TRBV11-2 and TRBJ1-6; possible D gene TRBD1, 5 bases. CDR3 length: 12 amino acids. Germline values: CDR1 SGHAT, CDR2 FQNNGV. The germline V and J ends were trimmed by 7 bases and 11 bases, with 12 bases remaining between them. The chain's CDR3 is CASTKGAPPLHF. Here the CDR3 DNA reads TGTGCCAGCACCAAAGGGGCCCCACCCCTCCACTTT.

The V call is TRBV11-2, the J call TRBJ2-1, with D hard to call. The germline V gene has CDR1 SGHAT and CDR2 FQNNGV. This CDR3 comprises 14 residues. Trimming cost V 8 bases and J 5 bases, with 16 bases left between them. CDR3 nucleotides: TGTGCCAGCCAAAACCGAGTGCCTAACAATGAGCAGTTCTTC. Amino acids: CASQNRVPNNEQFF.

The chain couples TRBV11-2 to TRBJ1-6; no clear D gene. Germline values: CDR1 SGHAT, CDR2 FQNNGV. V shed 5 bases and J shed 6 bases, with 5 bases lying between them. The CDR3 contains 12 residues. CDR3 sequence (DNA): TGTGCCAGCAGCATTCTTAATTCACCCCTCCACTTT. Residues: CASSILNSPLHF.

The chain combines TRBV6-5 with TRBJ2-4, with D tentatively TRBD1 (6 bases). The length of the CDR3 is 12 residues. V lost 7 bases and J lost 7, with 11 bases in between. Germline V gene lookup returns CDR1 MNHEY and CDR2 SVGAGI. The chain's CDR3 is CASKGVRNIQYF. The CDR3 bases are TGTGCCAGCAAGGGGGTCCGGAACATTCAGTACTTC.

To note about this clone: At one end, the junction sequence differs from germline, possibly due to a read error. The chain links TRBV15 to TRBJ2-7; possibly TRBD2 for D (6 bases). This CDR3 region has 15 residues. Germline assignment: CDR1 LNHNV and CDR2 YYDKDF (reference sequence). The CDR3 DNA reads TGTGCCACCCGCAGTCAGGCTAGCGCCGGCTACGAGCAGTACTTC. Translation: CATRSQASAGYEQYF.